This T cell receptor (beta chain) was observed in a study of T cell repertoires and leukemia-associated antigens. TCRdb independently ran MiXCR on the 5' RACE reads; one entry per CDR3 protein. The data show 13,000 to 15,000 distinct CDR3 sequences, 30% to 45% seen once. Points from the study as a whole: Whether expanded clones are antigen-specific and functional remains untested.

For this clonotype: Its cognate antigen is unknown. Possible read error: a much larger clone is one base away. Since the CDR3 does not end with the conserved phenylalanine or tryptophan, this likely comes from a read error.

Germline V gene sequence: CDR1 SGHTA, CDR2 FQGNSA. The CDR3 has 14 amino acids. The V and J ends lost 5 bases and 0 bases, in that order; junction bases with no gene match: 4. The clonotype was recovered from a female donor in good health. The chain employs TRBV7-2 and TRBJ2-7, with 7 bases that match TRBD1. Sequenced sample: CD3+ T cells sorted from blood and cultured. This chain's CDR3 is CASSPGQSSYEQYS. CDR3 nucleotides: TGTGCCAGCAGCCCGGGACAGAGCTCCTACGAGCAGTACTCC.